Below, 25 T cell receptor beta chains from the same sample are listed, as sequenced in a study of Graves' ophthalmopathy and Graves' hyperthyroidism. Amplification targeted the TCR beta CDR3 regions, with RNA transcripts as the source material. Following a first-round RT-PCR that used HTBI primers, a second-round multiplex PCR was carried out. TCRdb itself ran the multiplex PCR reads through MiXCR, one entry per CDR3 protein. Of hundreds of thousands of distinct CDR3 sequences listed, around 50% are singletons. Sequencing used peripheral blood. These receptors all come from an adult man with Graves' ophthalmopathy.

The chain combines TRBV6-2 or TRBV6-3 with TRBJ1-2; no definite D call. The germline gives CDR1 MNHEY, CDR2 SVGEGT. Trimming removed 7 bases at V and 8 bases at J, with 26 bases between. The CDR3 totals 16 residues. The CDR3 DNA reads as TGTGCCAGCAACTTAGGCCAACGGAGCGGATTTATCGGCTACACCTTC. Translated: CASNLGQRSGFIGYTF.

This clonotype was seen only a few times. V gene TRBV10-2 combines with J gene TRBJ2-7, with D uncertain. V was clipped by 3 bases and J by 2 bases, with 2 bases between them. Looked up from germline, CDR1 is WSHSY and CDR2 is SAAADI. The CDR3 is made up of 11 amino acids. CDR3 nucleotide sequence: TGCGCCAGCAGTGAAGCCTACGAGCAGTACTTC. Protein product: CASSEAYEQYF.

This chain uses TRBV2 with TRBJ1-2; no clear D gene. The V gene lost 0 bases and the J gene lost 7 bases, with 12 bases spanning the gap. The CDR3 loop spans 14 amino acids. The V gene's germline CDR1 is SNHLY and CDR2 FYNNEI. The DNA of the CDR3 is TGTGCCAGCAGTGAAGCCGTGGGTAGGAGTGGCTACACCTTC. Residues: CASSEAVGRSGYTF.

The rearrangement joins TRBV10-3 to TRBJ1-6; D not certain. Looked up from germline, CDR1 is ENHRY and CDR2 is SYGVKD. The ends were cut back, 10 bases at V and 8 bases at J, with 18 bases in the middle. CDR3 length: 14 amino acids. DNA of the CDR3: TGTGCCAGCACCATATCCTCGGGCGATTCACCCCTCCACTTT. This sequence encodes CASTISSGDSPLHF.

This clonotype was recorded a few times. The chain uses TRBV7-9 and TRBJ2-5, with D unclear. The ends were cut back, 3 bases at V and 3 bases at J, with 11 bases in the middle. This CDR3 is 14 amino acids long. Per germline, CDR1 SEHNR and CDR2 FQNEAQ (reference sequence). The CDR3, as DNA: TGTGCCAGCAGCTTGGGAAGTGGGGAAGAGACCCAGTACTTC. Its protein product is CASSLGSGEETQYF.

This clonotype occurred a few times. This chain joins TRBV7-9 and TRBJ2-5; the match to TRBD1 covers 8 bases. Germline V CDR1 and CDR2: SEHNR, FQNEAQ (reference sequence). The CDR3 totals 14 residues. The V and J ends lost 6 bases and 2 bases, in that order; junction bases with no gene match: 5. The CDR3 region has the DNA TGTGCCAGCAGTTCCTGGACAGGGCAAGAGACCCAGTACTTC. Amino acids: CASSSWTGQETQYF.

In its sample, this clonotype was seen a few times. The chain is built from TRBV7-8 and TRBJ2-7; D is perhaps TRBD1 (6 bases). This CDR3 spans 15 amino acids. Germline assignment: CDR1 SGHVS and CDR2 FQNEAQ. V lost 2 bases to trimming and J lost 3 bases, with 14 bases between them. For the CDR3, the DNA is TGTGCCAGCAGCTTACCCCGTGGGACATTCTACGAGCAGTACTTC. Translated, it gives CASSLPRGTFYEQYF.

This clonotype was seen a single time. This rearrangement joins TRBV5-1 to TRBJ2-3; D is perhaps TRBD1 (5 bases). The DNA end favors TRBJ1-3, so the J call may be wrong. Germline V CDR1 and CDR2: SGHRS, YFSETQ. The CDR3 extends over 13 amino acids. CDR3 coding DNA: TGCGCCAGCAGCCATGGGATGGGGGAGACCATATATTTT. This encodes CASSHGMGETIYF.

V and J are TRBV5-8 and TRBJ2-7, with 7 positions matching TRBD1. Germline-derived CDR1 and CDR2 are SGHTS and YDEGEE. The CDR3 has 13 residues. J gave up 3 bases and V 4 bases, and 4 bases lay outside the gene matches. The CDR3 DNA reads TGTGCCAGCAGCGGGGGACAGATCTACGAGCAGTACTTC. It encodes CASSGGQIYEQYF.

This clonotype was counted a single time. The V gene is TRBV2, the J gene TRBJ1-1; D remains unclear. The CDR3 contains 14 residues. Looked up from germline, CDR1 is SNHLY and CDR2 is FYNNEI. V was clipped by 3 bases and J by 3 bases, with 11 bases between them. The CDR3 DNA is TGTGCCAGCAGTGACGGCCACGGGGACACTGAAGCTTTCTTT. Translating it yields CASSDGHGDTEAFF.

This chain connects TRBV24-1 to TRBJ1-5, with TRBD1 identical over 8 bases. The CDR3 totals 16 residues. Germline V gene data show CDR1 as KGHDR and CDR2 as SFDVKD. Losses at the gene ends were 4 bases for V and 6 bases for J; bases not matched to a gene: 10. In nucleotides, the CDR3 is TGTGCCACCAGTGAGCGCGGACAGGGTTTATTTCAGCCCCAGCATTTT. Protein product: CATSERGQGLFQPQHF.

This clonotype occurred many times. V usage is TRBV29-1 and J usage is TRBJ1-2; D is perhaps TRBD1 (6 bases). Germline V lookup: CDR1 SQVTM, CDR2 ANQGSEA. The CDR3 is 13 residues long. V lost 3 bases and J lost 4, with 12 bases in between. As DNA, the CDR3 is TGCAGCGTTGAGAGTCGGACAGCCTATGGCTACACCTTC. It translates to CSVESRTAYGYTF.

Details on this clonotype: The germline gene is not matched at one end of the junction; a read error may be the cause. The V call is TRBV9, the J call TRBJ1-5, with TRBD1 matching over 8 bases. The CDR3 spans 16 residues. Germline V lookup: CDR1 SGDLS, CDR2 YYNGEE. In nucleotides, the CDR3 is TGCGCCAGCAGCTTGGCAGGGGGCCATAGCAATCAGCCCCAGCATTTT. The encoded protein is CASSLAGGHSNQPQHF.

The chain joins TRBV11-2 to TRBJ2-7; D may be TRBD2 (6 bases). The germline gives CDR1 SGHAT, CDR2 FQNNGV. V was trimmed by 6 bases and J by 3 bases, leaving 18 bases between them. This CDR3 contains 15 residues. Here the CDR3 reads CASRQTGTGGYEQYF. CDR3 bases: TGTGCCAGCAGGCAAACCGGGACTGGGGGCTACGAGCAGTACTTC.

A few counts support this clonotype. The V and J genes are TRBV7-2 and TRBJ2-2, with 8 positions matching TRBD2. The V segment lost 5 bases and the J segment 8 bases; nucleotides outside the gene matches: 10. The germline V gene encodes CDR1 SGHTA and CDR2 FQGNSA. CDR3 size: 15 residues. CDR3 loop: CASSPKRGGLGELFF. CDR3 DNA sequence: TGTGCCAGCAGCCCAAAACGGGGGGGCTTGGGGGAGCTGTTTTTT.

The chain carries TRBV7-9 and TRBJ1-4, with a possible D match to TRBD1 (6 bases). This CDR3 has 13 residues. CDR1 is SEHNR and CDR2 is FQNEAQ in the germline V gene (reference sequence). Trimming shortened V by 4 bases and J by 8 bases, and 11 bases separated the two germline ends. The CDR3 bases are TGTGCCAGCAGCTCCCCGACAGGCGAAAAACTGTTTTTT. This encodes CASSSPTGEKLFF.

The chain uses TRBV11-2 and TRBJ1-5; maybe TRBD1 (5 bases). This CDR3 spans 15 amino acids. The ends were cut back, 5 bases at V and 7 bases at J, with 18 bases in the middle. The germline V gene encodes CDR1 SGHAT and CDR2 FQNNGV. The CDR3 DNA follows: TGTGCCAGCAGCCAAGTGACCCTATGGGGCCAGCCCCAGCATTTT. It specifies CASSQVTLWGQPQHF.

This chain's CDR3 is CAWDMAEQYF. The CDR3 region has the DNA TGTGCCTGGGACATGGCAGAGCAGTACTTC. The genes are TRBV10-3 and TRBJ2-7; possibly TRBD1 for D (6 bases). Germline V gives CDR1 ENHRY, CDR2 SYGVKD. The CDR3 totals 10 residues. V shed 11 bases and J shed 7 bases, with 12 bases lying between them.

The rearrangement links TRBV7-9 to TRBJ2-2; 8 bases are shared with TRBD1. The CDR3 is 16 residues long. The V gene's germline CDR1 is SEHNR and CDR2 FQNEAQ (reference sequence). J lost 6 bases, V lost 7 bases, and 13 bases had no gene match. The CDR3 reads CASIPKGQGSAGELFF. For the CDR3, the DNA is TGTGCCAGCATCCCGAAAGGACAGGGATCTGCCGGGGAGCTGTTTTTT.

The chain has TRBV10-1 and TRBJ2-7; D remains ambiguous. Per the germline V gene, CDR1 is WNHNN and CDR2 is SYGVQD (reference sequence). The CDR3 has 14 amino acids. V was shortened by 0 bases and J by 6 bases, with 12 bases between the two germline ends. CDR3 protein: CASSESTASSEQYF. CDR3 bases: TGCGCCAGCAGTGAGTCTACAGCTTCGAGCGAGCAGTACTTC.

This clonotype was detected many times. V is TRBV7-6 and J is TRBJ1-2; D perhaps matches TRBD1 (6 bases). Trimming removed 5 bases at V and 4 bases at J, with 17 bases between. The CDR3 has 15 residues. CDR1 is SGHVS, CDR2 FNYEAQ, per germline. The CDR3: CASSPDERGAYGYTF. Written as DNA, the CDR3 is TGTGCCAGCAGCCCGGATGAGAGGGGGGCCTATGGCTACACCTTC.

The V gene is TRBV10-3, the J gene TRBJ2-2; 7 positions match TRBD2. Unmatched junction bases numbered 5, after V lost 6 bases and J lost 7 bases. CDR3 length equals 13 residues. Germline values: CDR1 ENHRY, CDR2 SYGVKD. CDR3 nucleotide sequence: TGTGCCATCAGACTAGCGCTTGGCGGGGAGCTGTTTTTT. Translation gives CAIRLALGGELFF.

The CDR3, as DNA: TGTGCCAGCAGTCCCGGACAGGCTAGCACCGGGGAGCTGTTTTTT. It specifies CASSPGQASTGELFF. The chain couples TRBV28 to TRBJ2-2; 7 nucleotides match TRBD1. The germline V gene has CDR1 MDHEN and CDR2 SYDVKM. This CDR3 has 15 amino acids. Trimming cost V 5 bases and J 4 bases; bases outside gene matches: 7.

The chain's CDR3 is CASSSGMRSTGELFF. In DNA, the CDR3 is TGTGCCAGCAGCTCAGGGATGAGGTCCACCGGGGAGCTGTTTTTT. V is TRBV7-2 and J is TRBJ2-2; D is possibly TRBD1 (5 bases). The CDR3 has 15 amino acids. The ends were cut back, 4 bases at V and 4 bases at J, with 13 bases in the middle. CDR1 SGHTA and CDR2 FQGNSA come from the germline V gene.

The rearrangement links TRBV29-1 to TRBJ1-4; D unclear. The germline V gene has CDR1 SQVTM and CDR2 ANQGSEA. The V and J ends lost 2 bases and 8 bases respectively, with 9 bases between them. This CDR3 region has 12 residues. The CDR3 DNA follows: TGCAGCGTTGAACCACCGGGAGAAAAACTGTTTTTT. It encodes CSVEPPGEKLFF.